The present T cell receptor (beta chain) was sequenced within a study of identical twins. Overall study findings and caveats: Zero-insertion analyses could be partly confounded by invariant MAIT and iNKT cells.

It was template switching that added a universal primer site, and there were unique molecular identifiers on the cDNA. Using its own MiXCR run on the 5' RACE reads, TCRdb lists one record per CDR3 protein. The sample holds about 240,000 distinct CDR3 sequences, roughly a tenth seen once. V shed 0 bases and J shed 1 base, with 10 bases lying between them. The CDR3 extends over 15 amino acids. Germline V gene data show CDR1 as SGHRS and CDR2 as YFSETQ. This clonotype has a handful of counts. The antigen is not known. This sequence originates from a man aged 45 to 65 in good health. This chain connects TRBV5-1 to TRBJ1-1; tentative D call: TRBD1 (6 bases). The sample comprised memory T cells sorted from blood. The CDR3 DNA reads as TGCGCCAGCAGCTTGGGGCAGGGGAGGAACACTGAAGCTTTCTTT. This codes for CASSLGQGRNTEAFF. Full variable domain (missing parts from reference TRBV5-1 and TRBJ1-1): KAGVTQTPRYLIKTRGQQVTLSCSPISGHRSVSWYQQTPGQGLQFLFEYFSETQRNKGNFPGRFSGRQFSNSRSEMNVSTLELGDSALYLCASSLGQGRNTEAFFGQGTRLTVV.